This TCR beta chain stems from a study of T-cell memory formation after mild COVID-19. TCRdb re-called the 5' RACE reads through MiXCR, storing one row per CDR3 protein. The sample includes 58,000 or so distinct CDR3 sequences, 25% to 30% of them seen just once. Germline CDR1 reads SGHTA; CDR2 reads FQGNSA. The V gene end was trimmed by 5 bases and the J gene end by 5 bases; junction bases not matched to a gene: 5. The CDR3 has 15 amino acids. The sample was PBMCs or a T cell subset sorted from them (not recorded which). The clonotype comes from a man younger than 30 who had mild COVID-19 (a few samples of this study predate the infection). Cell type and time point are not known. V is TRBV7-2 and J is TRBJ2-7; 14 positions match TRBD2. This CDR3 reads CASSRTSGGSHEQYF. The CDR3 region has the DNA TGTGCCAGCAGCCGGACTAGCGGGGGGTCCCACGAGCAGTACTTC.